These T cell receptor beta chains were read from a single sample in a study of regulatory T cells in long-lasting Graves disease. MiXCR, applied by TCRdb to the multiplex PCR reads, yields one record per CDR3 protein. Of under 500,000 distinct CDR3 sequences listed, 20% are singletons. Sequenced material: peripheral blood mononuclear cells (PBMCs), taken when the disease was refractory, from a patient treated with antithyroid drugs. The source is a female donor with Graves disease. Each CDR3 is given with its conserved first and last residue. Fields, in order: D gene, J gene, V gene, clone size, CDR3 DNA, CDR3 protein. D genes are given only for firm matches. Part of the rows lack a size; the others show once, few, many or a class for expanded clones.

D: NA; J: TRBJ1-2; V: TRBV29-1; size: few; DNA: TGCAGCGTTAGTGGAGGGGTAGGCTATGGCTACACCTTC; CDR3: CSVSGGVGYGYTF
D: NA; J: TRBJ1-5; V: TRBV29-1; size: NA; DNA: TGCAGCGTTGGTGGCGGAAATCGTCCCCAGCATTTT; CDR3: CSVGGGNRPQHF
D: TRBD2; J: TRBJ2-3; V: TRBV6-2/TRBV6-3; size: NA; DNA: TGTGCCAGCAGTCCTAGCGGGAGGGCTTTAGATACGCAGTATTTT; CDR3: CASSPSGRALDTQYF
D: NA; J: TRBJ2-1; V: TRBV6-2/TRBV6-3; size: few; DNA: TGTGCCAGCAGTTACTTGGGGGGCGGTGAGCAGTTCTTC; CDR3: CASSYLGGGEQFF
D: NA; J: TRBJ2-5; V: TRBV2; size: many; DNA: TGTGCCAGCAGTTTCGAGACAGGACCCAGAGAGACCCAGTACTTC; CDR3: CASSFETGPRETQYF
D: NA; J: TRBJ2-5; V: TRBV7-9; size: NA; DNA: TGTGCCAGCAGCCCCCAGGCACAAGGGGAGACCCAGTACTTC; CDR3: CASSPQAQGETQYF
D: TRBD2; J: TRBJ2-3; V: TRBV7-3; size: NA; DNA: TGTGCCAGCAGTGCCGGGACTAGCGGGAGATTTTTCCCCGCAGATACGCAGTATTTT; CDR3: CASSAGTSGRFFPADTQYF
D: TRBD1; J: TRBJ1-2; V: TRBV29-1; size: few; DNA: TGCAGCGTGCCCGGGACAGCCTGGGGCTACACCTTC; CDR3: CSVPGTAWGYTF
D: NA; J: TRBJ2-1; V: TRBV7-8; size: NA; DNA: TGTGCCAGCAGTTTAGCTTTCTTGGGGGTAATGAGTGAGCAGTTCTTC; CDR3: CASSLAFLGVMSEQFF
D: NA; J: TRBJ2-5; V: TRBV9; size: few; DNA: TGTGCCAGCAGCCGGGACACCACCCAAGAGACCCAGTACTTC; CDR3: CASSRDTTQETQYF
D: NA; J: TRBJ2-5; V: TRBV29-1; size: once; DNA: TGCAGCATTGATGACAGCCAAGAGACCCAGTACTTC; CDR3: CSIDDSQETQYF
D: NA; J: TRBJ2-2; V: TRBV2; size: many; DNA: TGTGCCAGCAGTAAGACAGTAACGAATACCGGGGAGCTGTTTTTT; CDR3: CASSKTVTNTGELFF
D: TRBD1; J: TRBJ2-7; V: TRBV28; size: many; DNA: TGTGCCAGCAGCTTAGGACAGGGGGGAGCCTACGAGCAGTACTTC; CDR3: CASSLGQGGAYEQYF
D: NA; J: TRBJ1-1; V: TRBV29-1; size: NA; DNA: TGCAGCGTTGAACAGATTGAAGCTTTCTTT; CDR3: CSVEQIEAFF
D: NA; J: TRBJ2-1; V: TRBV28; size: few; DNA: TGTGCCAGCACCCGGCCAGGTGAGCAGTTCTTC; CDR3: CASTRPGEQFF
D: NA; J: TRBJ2-3; V: TRBV7-2; size: few; DNA: TGTGCCAGCCAAATACTAGTTGGGGATACAAATACGCAGTATTTT; CDR3: CASQILVGDTNTQYF
D: NA; J: TRBJ2-2; V: TRBV11-2; size: many; DNA: TGTGCCAGCAGCGGGCGGGACTCCACCGGGGAGCTGTTTTTT; CDR3: CASSGRDSTGELFF
D: NA; J: TRBJ2-2; V: TRBV27; size: many; DNA: TGTGCCAGCAGTCCGAAGTTAGCGGGGGAGCTGTTTTTT; CDR3: CASSPKLAGELFF
D: NA; J: TRBJ2-7; V: TRBV5-1; size: few; DNA: TGCGCCAGCAGCCCGTCCAGCGGAATCTACGAGCAGTACTTC; CDR3: CASSPSSGIYEQYF
D: NA; J: TRBJ2-4; V: TRBV19; size: few; DNA: TGTGCCAGTAGCATCGGCACCCAGGGTGTTGTCAAAAACATTCAGTACTTC; CDR3: CASSIGTQGVVKNIQYF
D: NA; J: TRBJ2-7; V: TRBV28; size: many; DNA: TGTGCCAGCAGTTTATACCAGGGAGGCCCCTACGAGCAGTACTTC; CDR3: CASSLYQGGPYEQYF
D: NA; J: TRBJ2-7; V: TRBV19; size: NA; DNA: TGTGCCAGTAGTATGGCTACAGCCTACGAGCAGTACTTC; CDR3: CASSMATAYEQYF
D: TRBD2; J: TRBJ2-7; V: TRBV28; size: many; DNA: TGTGCCAGCACCCCCGGGGGGGGTATGTCCTACGAGCAGTACTTC; CDR3: CASTPGGGMSYEQYF
D: NA; J: TRBJ1-5; V: TRBV6-2/TRBV6-3; size: NA; DNA: TGTGCCAGCAGTTACGAAGGGAACCAGCCCCAGCATTTT; CDR3: CASSYEGNQPQHF
D: NA; J: TRBJ2-3; V: TRBV20-1; size: NA; DNA: TGCAGTGCTATCAGACCAGGGGTATTCACAGATACGCAGTATTTT; CDR3: CSAIRPGVFTDTQYF
D: NA; J: TRBJ2-5; V: TRBV4-1; size: few; DNA: TGCGCCAGCAGCCAAGGACACACCGTTCAAGAGACCCAGTACTTC; CDR3: CASSQGHTVQETQYF
D: NA; J: TRBJ1-5; V: TRBV20-1; size: once; DNA: TGCAGTGCCGGGGGCTTGAGCGATCAGCCCCAGCATTTT; CDR3: CSAGGLSDQPQHF
D: TRBD2; J: TRBJ2-5; V: TRBV20-1; size: many; DNA: TGCAGTGCTTCCCCCCTAGCGGGAGTGGGTGAGACCCAGTACTTC; CDR3: CSASPLAGVGETQYF
D: NA; J: TRBJ2-4; V: TRBV7-2; size: many; DNA: TGTGCCAGCAGCTTAGCATCGGTGAATGGCGGCATTCAGTACTTC; CDR3: CASSLASVNGGIQYF